Described below is a single TCR beta chain sequence and its context. The antigen it binds to is not known. Nothing much larger sits one base from this clone, and base qualities are not available. In total, approximately 610 healthy bone marrow donors made up the cohort. At the time of sampling, all cohort members were nominally healthy, though unrecorded immune exposures were likely present. The donor was CMV seronegative and belonged to the group of more than 300 seronegative cohort members. A peripheral blood sample was provided by each donor, and peripheral blood mononuclear cells were used for TCR beta sequencing. Genomic DNA extraction from the blood cell samples was performed with the Qiagen DNeasy Blood Extraction Kit. Sequences SGHTA (CDR1) and FQGTGA (CDR2) are obtained from the germline V gene. The CDR3 starts with the cysteine, ends with the phenylalanine, and has 17 residues. Only CDR3 DNA remains: 51 bases, in frame from the first base. The junction shows trimming of 5 bases on V and 2 bases on J, plus 16 bases between the germline ends.

The sample is drawn from a study of cytomegalovirus exposure and HLA in healthy donors (dated by TCRdb to 2016 to 2017). Background on the whole study: In an earlier analysis of approximately 640 of the donors, 276 Gb of sequence data and 117 million unique TCR beta sequences from 150 million to 200 million T cells were reported. An early release that covered some 640 HLA-typed donors contained approximately 320 gigabases of sequencing data and 85 million to 100 million unique TCR sequences. Donor age, sex, ethnicity and CMV serostatus were compiled together with the repertoire data. About five DR-DQ haplotypes were treated as single units for association and clustering because of strong linkage in the cohort. The study was designed to test whether signatures of past pathogen exposure could be identified by cataloging public T cell receptors. A later analysis re-analyzed previously published TCR beta repertoires from approximately 700 donors and added high-resolution HLA genotyping to study TCR occurrence patterns. To decide whether each TCR beta V gene segment behaved as functional or pseudogenic, an earlier analysis of fewer than 750 of the donors relied on high-throughput TCR beta sequencing. To predict cytomegalovirus infection status, the study combined high-throughput TCR immunosequencing, statistical association of individual TCRs with disease status, and machine learning. Rather than drawing on any new phenotypic data, the later analysis identified candidate immune exposures from TCR beta sequences and the way those sequences occurred across donors. Typing coverage differed by locus: A, B, C, DRB1 and DQB1 were typed in about 620-640 donors, DQA1 in 500 to 550, DPA1 in 600 to 610, and DPB1 in approximately 450. Among the roughly 370 genotyped donors, about 85% belonged to the genetic ancestry cluster associated with self-reported Caucasian donors. The T cell repertoires of 670 or so subjects were profiled by immunosequencing and related to cytomegalovirus serostatus. A separate validation cohort of roughly 130 different subjects was used in addition to the approximately 700-subject first cohort. Across approximately 420 genotyped donors of the cohort, an average of roughly 230,000 unique TCR beta nucleotide sequences per donor were sequenced, and roughly 18% of those sequences were non-productive. HLA typing included class I and class II loci at four-digit resolution. Genome-wide SNP genotypes for about three fifths of the roughly 670 donors were used in a later genetic analysis, which treated that subset as a discovery cohort. All discovery cohort repertoires had been generated on a single sequencing platform. Overall study outcomes, separate from this receptor: In vitro tests confirmed that a few of the cytomegalovirus-associated TCR beta chains recognize cytomegalovirus antigens. Some IMGT-functional V segments, including TRBV6-2 and TRBV6-3, could not be told apart with the 87-base-pair reads, so those segments were excluded. Across donors, most TCR sequences were observed very rarely, whereas some public TCRs were present in many individuals. In an earlier analysis of approximately 600 of the donors, most TCR beta V segments were observed in productive rearrangements about 87% or about 30% of the time, broadly matching IMGT annotations. The sequencing pipeline was judged likely to have produced a cluster of highly shared sequence variants as a technical artifact. In a later analysis, HLA-associated TCR beta chains showed more clonal expansion and lower generation probabilities than non-associated chains that were equally common. CMV serostatus was the only immune exposure information available for the cohort. Because some donors lacked HLA typing at each locus, the association tests relied only on the typed subset. Several of the top co-occurrence clusters appeared to be linked to parvovirus B19, influenza, CMV and Epstein-Barr virus, according to a later analysis. Linkage disequilibrium might explain the correlated functional status among segregating V segments, but an unknown experimental factor could not be ruled out. Only TCR beta chains were sequenced in this cohort, and the absence of alpha or paired-chain data limited detectable features. A later genetic analysis associated a missense DCLRE1C variant with V-gene and J-gene trimming of TCR beta chains, and an independent cohort replicated the association. In both the original and validation cohorts, the classifier was reported to diagnose cytomegalovirus status with high specificity and sensitivity. A further reported finding was that TCR beta sequences accurately predicted the HLA-A and HLA-B alleles for most subjects in the first cohort. A later analysis found that most CMV-associated TCR beta chains appeared HLA-restricted, with HLA associations seemingly driven largely by CMV exposure. Seventeen rarely observed V segments, including chromosome 9 orphons, were excluded from the earlier analysis of a few hundred of the donors because counts were too low. In a later analysis, the rate of TCR association differed among HLA loci, with DRB1 alleles having the most associated TCRs and HLA-C alleles having the fewest. Assigning TCR associations to individual alleles was difficult when HLA alleles, especially DR and DQ, strongly co-occurred. The authors suggested that the approach could potentially be extended to other disease states and immunological phenotypes. In the study, 150 to 200 TCR beta chains were listed as associated with cytomegalovirus. A later analysis associated some 17,000 TCR beta sequences with specific HLA alleles at a false discovery rate of 0.05. According to a later genetic analysis, donors in an Asian-associated ancestry cluster had fewer N-insertions in productive TCRs than the approximately 690-donor mean. The presence/absence analyses assumed that sequencing depth was roughly uniform across donors, and that assumption may not be true.

The method behind the library was the immunoSEQ multiplex PCR assay. A mixture of 60 forward primers for TCR Vbeta segments and 13 reverse primers for TCR Jbeta segments was used in the multiplex PCR. The CDR3 region of rearranged TCR beta genes was amplified from genomic DNA with a multiplex PCR assay. The amplified TCR beta libraries were sequenced on the Illumina HiSeq System as 87-base-pair reads. On the authors' methods: A later analysis tallied approximately 87 million unique TCR beta chains across the 666 repertoires, and approximately 12 million of those chains were shared by two or more donors. A nearest-neighbor algorithm error-corrected the raw reads and collapsed the reads into unique sequences, merging closely related sequences to remove PCR and sequencing errors. Alignment of CDR3 sequences to IMGT reference sequences was used to assign V, D and J gene segments. For a sequence to be retained, a match of at least six nucleotides to both a V gene segment and a J gene segment was required. A rearrangement counted as productive if the CDR3 had no stop codons and remained in frame with V and J, and every other rearrangement counted as non-productive. Following IMGT convention, CDR3 was defined as the stretch from the second conserved V-encoded cysteine to the conserved J-encoded phenylalanine. The earlier analysis of 500 to 600 of the donors excluded sequences that lacked an unambiguous match to a single V gene segment. An earlier analysis of about 600 of the donors called V segments functional above 56.7% productive rearrangements and segregating when the between-donor standard deviation exceeded 5%. A statistical classification framework was developed to diagnose cytomegalovirus status using the catalog of TCR beta chain sequences. A later analysis assigned V and J genes by comparing TCR nucleotide sequences with IMGT/GENE-DB human TR gene sequences. Using the TCRdist pipeline, a later analysis assigned CDR3 sequences along with most-parsimonious VDJ recombination scenarios. A later analysis defined each TCR beta chain by its CDR3 amino acid sequence plus V-gene family, and excluded reads lacking a unique V-gene family. To address suspected cross-contamination and a sequencing artifact, a later analysis removed approximately 590 highly shared, low-generation-probability nucleotide sequences. In a later analysis, a clonal expansion index for each public chain was calculated from normalized within-repertoire ranks of inferred template counts. A later analysis computed generation probabilities with a VDJ recombination model fitted to out-of-frame rearrangements, and checked the results against IGoR. In a later analysis, hypergeometric tests were used to score TCR-TCR, TCR-HLA and TCR-CMV co-occurrence, with a repertoire-size bias correction applied to TCR pairs. False discovery rates were estimated in a later analysis by permuting HLA or CMV assignments 20 times. In a later analysis, co-occurring TCRs were grouped using DBSCAN, with TCRdist sequence similarity added in when clustering inside HLA-allele-positive subsets. Co-occurrence clustering excluded repertoires with fewer than 30,000 or more than 120,000 public chains, plus five with anomalous nucleotide sharing. TCRdb took over this immuneACCESS table, retaining in-frame rearrangements with V and J assigned. Such tables are incomplete; in checked studies, under half of the missing clones stem from an unresolved V gene, and the remainder is unexplained. That table furnishes V, J and clone size, whereas the DNA furnished D and trimming. Present in this sample are nearly 110,000 clones, 60% to 75% of which were seen just once. In total, the top ten clones hold roughly 8% of the sample.

Sequenced input: PBMCs. The chain is assembled from TRBV7-3 and TRBJ1-6, with a tentative D gene TRBD1 over 6 matching bases. The sequence was obtained from a young man in good health and CMV-seronegative. The nucleotide sequence is TGTGCCAGCAGCCCAGGACAGCTACTCACCTATAATTCACCCCTCCACTTT. This encodes CASSPGQLLTYNSPLHF.